The entry below describes one T cell receptor (beta chain). The record originates from a study of T cell changes during pregnancy in multiple sclerosis. Sequencing used immunoSEQ multiplex PCR; TCRdb keeps in-frame clones, though not all of them. This sample carries 85,000 to 90,000 clones, 94% of them seen once, and the ten largest clones take roughly 1.7%. Germline V gives CDR1 SGHRS, CDR2 YFSETQ. The CDR3 loop spans 16 amino acids. With V trimmed by 0 bases and J by 4 bases, 6 bases remained unmatched. The sequence came from a female donor in good health, enrolled as a control in a pregnancy study. Sequencing used peripheral blood, obtained after pregnancy. This chain connects TRBV5-1 to TRBJ2-1, with 8 bases matching TRBD1. DNA of the CDR3: TGCGCCAGCAGCTTGGTTAAGGACAGGGTTTACAATGAGCAGTTCTTC. This codes for CASSLVKDRVYNEQFF.